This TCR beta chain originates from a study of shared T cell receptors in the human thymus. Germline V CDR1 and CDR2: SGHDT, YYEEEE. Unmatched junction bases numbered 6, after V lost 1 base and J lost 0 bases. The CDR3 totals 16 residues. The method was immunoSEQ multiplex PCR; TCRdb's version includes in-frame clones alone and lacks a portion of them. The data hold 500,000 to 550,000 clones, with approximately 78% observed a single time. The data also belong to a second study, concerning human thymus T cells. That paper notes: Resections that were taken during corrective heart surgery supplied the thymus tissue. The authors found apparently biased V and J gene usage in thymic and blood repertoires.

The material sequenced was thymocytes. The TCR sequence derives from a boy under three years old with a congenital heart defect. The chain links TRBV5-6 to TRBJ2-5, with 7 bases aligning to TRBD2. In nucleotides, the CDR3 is TGTGCCAGCAGCTTGTTGCGGGAGCCCCACCAAGAGACCCAGTACTTC. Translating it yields CASSLLREPHQETQYF.